This T cell receptor (beta chain) comes out of a study of T cells in Graves' hyperthyroidism and ophthalmopathy. Study-level points and caveats: Ophthalmopathy cases were set apart from stable hyperthyroidism by a 13 V-J model. Most thyroid clonotypes with frequency above 0.001 were detected in blood. Onset of ophthalmopathy came a median 6.5 months after the model predicted it.

V was trimmed by 6 bases and J by 6 bases, leaving 8 bases between them. CDR1 is MNHNS, CDR2 SASEGT, per germline. This CDR3 contains 11 residues. Using RNA transcripts as the source, TCR beta CDR3 regions were amplified. The HTBI primer set served for first-round RT-PCR of the TCR CDR3. TCRdb reanalysed the multiplex PCR reads using MiXCR and keeps one entry per CDR3 protein. This sample yields 600,000 to 700,000 distinct CDR3 sequences, of which 45% are seen a single time; about 7.2% belongs to the top ten. Of note for this clonotype: Its specificity is unknown.

Sequencing was carried out using peripheral blood or thyroid tissue (not recorded which). The sequence came from an adult man with Graves' disease, either hyperthyroidism or ophthalmopathy (not recorded which). The chain is built from TRBV6-1 and TRBJ1-1; D is undetermined. In DNA, the CDR3 is TGTGCCAGCAGAGATTTCCCTGAAGCTTTCTTT. The encoded protein is CASRDFPEAFF.